This TCR beta chain was obtained from a study of molecular identifiers for immune sequencing clone quantification. V lost 2 bases and J 4 bases, leaving 5 bases between the germline ends. From germline, CDR1 is MNHEY and CDR2 SVGAGI. This CDR3 spans 13 amino acids. In TCRdb, the PCR reads were re-called with MiXCR into one record per CDR3 protein. Of about 320,000 distinct CDR3 sequences listed, roughly 24% are singletons. The J gene is TRBJ2-2, the V gene TRBV6-5; the D is unclear. The sample taken for sequencing was naive CD8+ T cells from blood, with Jurkat cell RNA spiked in. Stated subset: FACS-sorted CD8+CD4-CCR7+CD45RA+ naive T cells. This sequence originates from a human donor in good health. Some libraries in this study had Jurkat cell RNA spiked in. The CDR3 DNA is TGTGCCAGCAGTTACAGGGTCACCGGGGAGCTGTTTTTT. The encoded protein is CASSYRVTGELFF.